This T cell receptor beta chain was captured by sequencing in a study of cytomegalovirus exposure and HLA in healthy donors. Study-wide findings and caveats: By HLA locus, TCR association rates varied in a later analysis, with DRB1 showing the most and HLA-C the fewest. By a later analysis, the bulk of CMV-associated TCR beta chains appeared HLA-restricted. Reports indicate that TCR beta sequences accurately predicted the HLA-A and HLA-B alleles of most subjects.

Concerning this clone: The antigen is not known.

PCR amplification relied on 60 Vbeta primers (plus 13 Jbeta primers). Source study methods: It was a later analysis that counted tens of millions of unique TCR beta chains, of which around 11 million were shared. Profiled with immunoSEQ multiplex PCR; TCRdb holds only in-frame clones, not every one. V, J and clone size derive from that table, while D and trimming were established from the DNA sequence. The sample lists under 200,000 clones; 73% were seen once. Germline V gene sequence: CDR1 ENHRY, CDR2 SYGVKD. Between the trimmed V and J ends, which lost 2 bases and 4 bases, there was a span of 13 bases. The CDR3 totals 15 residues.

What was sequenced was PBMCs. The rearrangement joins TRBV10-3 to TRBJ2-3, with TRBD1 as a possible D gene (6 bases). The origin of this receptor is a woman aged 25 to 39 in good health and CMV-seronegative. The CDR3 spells CAISEKNREPDTQYF. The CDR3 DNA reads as TGTGCCATCAGTGAGAAGAACAGGGAGCCAGATACGCAGTATTTT.